This entry lists 11 T cell receptor beta chains sequenced from one sample in a study of T cells after yellow fever vaccination. One entry per CDR3 protein results from TCRdb running MiXCR on the 5' RACE reads. The sample includes roughly 170,000 distinct CDR3 sequences, around 9.3% of them seen just once. The sample consisted of CD8+ T cells sorted from PBMCs, taken 45 days after the yellow fever booster vaccination. These receptors all stem from a man between 18 and 29 years old who received the YFV17D yellow fever vaccine.

This clonotype was observed a handful of times. V is TRBV4-2 and J is TRBJ2-7; unclear D gene. This CDR3 spans 15 amino acids. Trimming stripped 1 base from V and 0 bases from J, with 10 bases between. In germline, CDR1 is LGHNA, CDR2 YNFKEQ. The CDR3 coding sequence is TGTGCCAGCAGCCAAGGTTTAGGTTCCTCCTACGAGCAGTACGTC. As protein: CASSQGLGSSYEQYV.

This clonotype was observed many times. The chain couples TRBV27 to TRBJ2-1; D uncertain. The CDR3 consists of 15 residues. Trimming removed 1 base from V and 0 bases from J, with 7 bases in between. CDR1 is MNHEY, CDR2 SMNVEV, per germline (reference sequence). CDR3 nucleotides: TGTGCCAGCAGTTTATTGGAAAGCTCCTACAATGAGCAGTTCTTC. Translating it yields CASSLLESSYNEQFF.

This clonotype was recorded a few times. This chain links TRBV4-3 with TRBJ2-1; 10 bases map to TRBD2. Germline V lookup: CDR1 LGHNA, CDR2 YSLEER. The CDR3 length is 16 residues. J lost 5 bases, V lost 0 bases, and 4 bases had no gene match. CDR3 region: CASSQDVAGGHNEQFF. In DNA form, the CDR3 reads TGCGCCAGCAGCCAAGACGTAGCGGGGGGCCACAATGAGCAGTTCTTC.

This clonotype was counted many times. CDR3 amino acids: CASSQDGLGTEAFF. Here the CDR3 DNA reads TGCGCCAGCAGCCAAGATGGTTTGGGAACTGAAGCTTTCTTT. J is TRBJ1-1 and V is TRBV4-3, with no clear D. V gave up 0 bases and J gave up 5 bases, with 10 bases separating them. Germline assignment: CDR1 LGHNA and CDR2 YSLEER. The CDR3 totals 14 residues.

The gene calls are TRBV7-2 and TRBJ2-7; D uncertain. This CDR3 is built from 13 residues. From germline, CDR1 is SGHTA and CDR2 FQGNSA. V was trimmed by 1 base and J by 9 bases, leaving 13 bases between them. This CDR3 reads CASSLEAYSRQYF. The CDR3 nucleotides are TGTGCCAGCAGCTTAGAAGCCTACAGCAGGCAGTACTTC.

This chain connects TRBV7-3 to TRBJ2-7, with TRBD1 identical over 7 bases. Losses at the gene ends were 3 bases for V and 6 bases for J; bases not matched to a gene: 11. Germline CDR1 is SGHTA and CDR2 is FQGTGA. CDR3 size: 15 residues. The CDR3 region has the DNA TGTGCCAGCAGCTTGCCTCGGACAGGTCAAATCGAGCAGTACGTC. This sequence encodes CASSLPRTGQIEQYV.

This clonotype has a count of ten or more. The V and J genes are TRBV29-1 and TRBJ2-1; no clear D gene. The ends were cut back, 0 bases at V and 0 bases at J, with 6 bases in the middle. Germline CDR1 and CDR2: SQVTM and ANQGSEA. CDR3 length equals 14 residues. The CDR3 sequence is CSVEEQSSYNEQFF. The CDR3 DNA reads as TGCAGCGTTGAAGAGCAAAGCTCCTACAATGAGCAGTTCTTC.

This clonotype was counted between two and nine times. The V call is TRBV7-9, the J call TRBJ2-5; the match to TRBD1 covers 7 bases. Losses at the gene ends were 1 base for V and 4 bases for J; bases not matched to a gene: 15. Looked up from germline, CDR1 is SEHNR and CDR2 is FQNEAQ (reference sequence). The CDR3 spans 18 residues. This CDR3 is CASSLVAAGIRGRETQYF. The CDR3, as DNA: TGTGCCAGCAGCTTAGTTGCTGCGGGTATAAGGGGGCGAGAGACCCAGTACTTC.

This clonotype was seen repeatedly, ten times or more. V gene TRBV6-1 combines with J gene TRBJ2-2; TRBD2 aligns across 11 bases. CDR3 length equals 15 residues. V shed 3 bases and J 4 bases; nucleotides not matched to a gene: 1. From germline, CDR1 is MNHNS and CDR2 SASEGT. The CDR3: CASSEGLAATGELFF. CDR3 nucleotides: TGTGCCAGCAGTGAGGGACTAGCGGCCACCGGGGAGCTGTTTTTT.

The table lists this clonotype with a few counts. V gene TRBV12-3 or TRBV12-4 combines with J gene TRBJ2-1; D is possibly TRBD2 (5 bases). Trimming removed 4 bases at V and 9 bases at J, with 19 bases between. The CDR3 covers 15 residues. The chain's CDR3 is CASSSLIISGGEQFF. The CDR3 DNA sequence: TGTGCCAGCAGTTCACTAATTATCTCTGGAGGTGAGCAGTTCTTC.

V and J are TRBV20-1 and TRBJ2-1; TRBD2 matches at 10 bases. Germline V gene data show CDR1 as DFQATT and CDR2 as SNEGSKA (reference sequence). This CDR3 has 19 amino acids. The V segment lost 5 bases and the J segment 8 bases; nucleotides outside the gene matches: 24. DNA for the CDR3: TGCAGTGCTGCCCCTAGGGATGGTAGCGGGGGGCCCTGGGGGGATGAGCAGTTCTTC. Amino acid sequence: CSAAPRDGSGGPWGDEQFF.